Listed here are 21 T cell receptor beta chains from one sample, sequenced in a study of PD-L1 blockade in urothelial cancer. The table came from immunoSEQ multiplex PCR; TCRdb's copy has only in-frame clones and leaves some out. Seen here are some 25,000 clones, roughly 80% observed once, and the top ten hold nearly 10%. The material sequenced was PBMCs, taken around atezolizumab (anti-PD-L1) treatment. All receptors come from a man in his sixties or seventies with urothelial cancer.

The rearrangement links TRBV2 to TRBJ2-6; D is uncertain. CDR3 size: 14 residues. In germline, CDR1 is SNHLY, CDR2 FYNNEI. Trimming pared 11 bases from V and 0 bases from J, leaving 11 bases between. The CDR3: CARQQFSGANVLTF. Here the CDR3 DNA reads TGTGCCCGCCAACAGTTCTCTGGGGCCAACGTCCTGACTTTC.

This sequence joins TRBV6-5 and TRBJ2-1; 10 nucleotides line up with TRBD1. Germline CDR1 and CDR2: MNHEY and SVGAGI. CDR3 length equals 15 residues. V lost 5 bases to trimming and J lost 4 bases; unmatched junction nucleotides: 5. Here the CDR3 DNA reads TGTGCCAGCAGTACGCGACAGGGGGCATACAATGAGCAGTTCTTC. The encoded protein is CASSTRQGAYNEQFF.

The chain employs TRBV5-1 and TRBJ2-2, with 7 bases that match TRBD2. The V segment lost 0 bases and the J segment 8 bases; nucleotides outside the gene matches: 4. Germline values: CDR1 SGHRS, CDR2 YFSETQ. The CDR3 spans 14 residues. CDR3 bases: TGCGCCAGCAGCTTGGAACTAGCGAGGGGGGAGCTGTTTTTT. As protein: CASSLELARGELFF.

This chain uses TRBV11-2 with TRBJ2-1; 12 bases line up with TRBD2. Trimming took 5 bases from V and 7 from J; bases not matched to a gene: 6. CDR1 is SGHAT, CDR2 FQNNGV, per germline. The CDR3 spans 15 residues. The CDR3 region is CASSPRLAGENEQFF. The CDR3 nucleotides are TGTGCCAGCAGCCCACGACTAGCGGGAGAAAATGAGCAGTTCTTC.

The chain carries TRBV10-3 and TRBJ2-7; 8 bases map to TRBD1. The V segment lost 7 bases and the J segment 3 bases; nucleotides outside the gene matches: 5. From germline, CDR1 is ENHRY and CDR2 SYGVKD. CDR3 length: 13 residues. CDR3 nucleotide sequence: TGTGCCATCAATATAGGACAGGGCTACGAGCAGTACTTC. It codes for CAINIGQGYEQYF.

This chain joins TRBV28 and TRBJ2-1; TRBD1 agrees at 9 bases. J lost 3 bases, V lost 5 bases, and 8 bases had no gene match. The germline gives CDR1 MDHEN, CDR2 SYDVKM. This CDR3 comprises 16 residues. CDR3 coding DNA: TGTGCCAGCAGTCCTATCCGACAGGGGGGCTACAATGAGCAGTTCTTC. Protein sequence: CASSPIRQGGYNEQFF.

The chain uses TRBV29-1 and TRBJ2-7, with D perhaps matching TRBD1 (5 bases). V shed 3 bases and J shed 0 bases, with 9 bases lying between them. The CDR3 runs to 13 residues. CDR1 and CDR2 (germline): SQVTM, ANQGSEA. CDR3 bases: TGCAGCGTTGACAGGGAAGGCTCCTACGAGCAGTACTTC. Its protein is CSVDREGSYEQYF.

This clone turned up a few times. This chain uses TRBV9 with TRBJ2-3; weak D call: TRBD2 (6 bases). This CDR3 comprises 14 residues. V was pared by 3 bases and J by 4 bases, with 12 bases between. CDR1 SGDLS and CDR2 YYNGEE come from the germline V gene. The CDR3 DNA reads TGTGCCAGCAGCGGGGCGGGATTAGCAGATACGCAGTATTTT. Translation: CASSGAGLADTQYF.

CDR3 residues: CASSPFGAGGANKAFF. CDR3 DNA: TGTGCCAGCAGTCCCTTTGGGGCAGGGGGCGCTAATAAAGCTTTCTTT. The rearrangement links TRBV28 to TRBJ1-1; 8 positions agree with TRBD1. V was clipped by 5 bases and J by 9 bases; unmatched bases: 17. The germline V gene has CDR1 MDHEN and CDR2 SYDVKM. The CDR3 length is 16 residues.

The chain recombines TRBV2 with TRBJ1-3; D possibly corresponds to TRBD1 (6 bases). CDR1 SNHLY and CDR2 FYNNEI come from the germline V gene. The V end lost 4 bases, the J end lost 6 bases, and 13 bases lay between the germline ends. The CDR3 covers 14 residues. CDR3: CASSATGTSNTIYF. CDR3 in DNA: TGTGCCAGCAGTGCGACAGGAACCTCAAACACCATATATTTT.

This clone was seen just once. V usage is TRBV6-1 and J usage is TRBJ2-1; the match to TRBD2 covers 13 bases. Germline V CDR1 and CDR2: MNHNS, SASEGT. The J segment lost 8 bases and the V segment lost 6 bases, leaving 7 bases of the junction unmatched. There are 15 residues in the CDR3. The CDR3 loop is CASSPGLAGVDEQFF. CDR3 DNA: TGTGCCAGCAGCCCTGGACTAGCGGGAGTAGATGAGCAGTTCTTC.

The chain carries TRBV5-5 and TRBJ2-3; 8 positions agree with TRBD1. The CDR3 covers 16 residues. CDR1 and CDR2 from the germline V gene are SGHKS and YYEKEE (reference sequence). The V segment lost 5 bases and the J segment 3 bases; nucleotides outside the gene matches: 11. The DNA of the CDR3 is TGTGCCAGCAGTACTACGACAGGGGCTTCAACAGATACGCAGTATTTT. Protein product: CASSTTTGASTDTQYF.

CDR3 nucleotides: TGTGCCAGCAGTTTTCTCGAGGGCTCTGGCTACACCTTC. Its translation: CASSFLEGSGYTF. V and J are TRBV28 and TRBJ1-2, with D unresolved. The length of the CDR3 is 13 residues. From germline, CDR1 is MDHEN and CDR2 SYDVKM. V lost 3 bases to trimming and J lost 7 bases, with 12 bases between them.

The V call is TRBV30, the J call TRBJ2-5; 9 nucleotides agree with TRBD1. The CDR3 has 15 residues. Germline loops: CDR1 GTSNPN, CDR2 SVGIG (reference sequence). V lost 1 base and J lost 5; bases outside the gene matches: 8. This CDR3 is CAWSETGGSWETQYF. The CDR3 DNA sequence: TGTGCCTGGAGTGAGACAGGGGGTTCGTGGGAGACCCAGTACTTC.

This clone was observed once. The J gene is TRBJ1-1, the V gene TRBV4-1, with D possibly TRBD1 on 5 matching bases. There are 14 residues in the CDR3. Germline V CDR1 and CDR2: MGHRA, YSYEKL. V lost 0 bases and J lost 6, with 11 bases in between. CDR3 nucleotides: TGCGCCAGCAGCCAAGATACGGGACTTTCTGAAGCTTTCTTT. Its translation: CASSQDTGLSEAFF.

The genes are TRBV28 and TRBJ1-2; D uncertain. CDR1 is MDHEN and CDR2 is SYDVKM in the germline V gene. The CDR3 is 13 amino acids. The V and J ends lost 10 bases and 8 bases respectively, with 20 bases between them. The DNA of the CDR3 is TGTGCCACTCGACAAATGAGGGTGGGGGGCTACACCTTC. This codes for CATRQMRVGGYTF.

The CDR3 nucleotides read TGTGCCAGCAGTTCGGGACTAGCGGGAGTAACAGATACGCAGTATTTT. It specifies CASSSGLAGVTDTQYF. The chain uses TRBV6-5 and TRBJ2-3; the match to TRBD2 covers 14 bases. V trimming: 4 bases; J trimming: 3 bases; junction bases outside the gene matches: 3. This CDR3 has 16 residues. Germline V gene data show CDR1 as MNHEY and CDR2 as SVGAGI.

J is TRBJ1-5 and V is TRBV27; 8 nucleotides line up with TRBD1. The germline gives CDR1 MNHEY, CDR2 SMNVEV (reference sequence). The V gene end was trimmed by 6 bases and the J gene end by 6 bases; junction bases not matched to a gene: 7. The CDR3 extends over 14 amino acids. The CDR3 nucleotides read TGTGCCAGCAGACCTCAGGGGGCAGGTCAGCCCCAGCATTTT. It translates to CASRPQGAGQPQHF.

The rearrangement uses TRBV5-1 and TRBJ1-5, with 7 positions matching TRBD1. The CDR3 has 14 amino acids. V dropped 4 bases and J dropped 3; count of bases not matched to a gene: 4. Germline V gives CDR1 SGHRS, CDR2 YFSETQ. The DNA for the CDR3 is TGCGCCAGCAGCCCGACAGGGAACAATCAGCCCCAGCATTTT. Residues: CASSPTGNNQPQHF.

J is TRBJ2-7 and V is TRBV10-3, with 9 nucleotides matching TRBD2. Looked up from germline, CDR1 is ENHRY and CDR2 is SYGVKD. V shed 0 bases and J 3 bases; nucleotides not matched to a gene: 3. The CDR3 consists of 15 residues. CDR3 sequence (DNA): TGTGCCATCAGTGAGTCATCTAGCGGGATCTACGAGCAGTACTTC. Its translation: CAISESSSGIYEQYF.

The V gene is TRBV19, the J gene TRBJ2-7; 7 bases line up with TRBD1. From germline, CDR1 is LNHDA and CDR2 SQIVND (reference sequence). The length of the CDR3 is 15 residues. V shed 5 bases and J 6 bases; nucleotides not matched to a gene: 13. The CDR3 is CASSPLTGLVSEQYF. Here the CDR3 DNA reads TGTGCCAGTAGTCCCCTGACAGGGCTCGTTTCCGAGCAGTACTTC.